Below, 20 T cell receptor beta chains from the same sample are listed, as sequenced in a study of T cell responses to AZD1222 COVID-19 vaccine (dated by TCRdb to about 2021). What this sample's time point label stands for: baseline before first vaccination. The library was generated by the immunoSEQ multiplex PCR assay. The table was pulled from immuneACCESS by TCRdb, which kept in-frame rearrangements only. Such tables lose some clones; where checked, under half of the loss comes from unresolved V genes, and the rest has no known cause. The sample data list some 200,000 clones, and 80% to 95% of these were observed just once. The ten largest account for about 3.9% of the sample. Material: peripheral blood, obtained on day 0 of AZD1222 vaccination. These receptors were obtained from an adult in good health.

The rearrangement uses TRBV29-1 and TRBJ1-2; the D gene is possibly TRBD1 (6 bases). Germline CDR1 reads SQVTM; CDR2 reads ANQGSEA. The CDR3 loop spans 14 amino acids. The CDR3 bases are TGCATCCTCTCGGGGGGACACGGGAACTATGGCTACACCTTC. As protein: CILSGGHGNYGYTF. Together with reference TRBV29-1 and TRBJ1-2, the CDR3 gives the full variable domain: SAVISQKPSRDICQRGTSLTIQCQVDSQVTMMFWYRQQPGQSLTLIATANQGSEATYESGFVIDKFPISRPNLTFSTLTVSNMSPEDSSIYLCILSGGHGNYGYTFGSGTRLTVV.

The chain has TRBV4-2 and TRBJ2-1, with D possibly called TRBD1 or TRBD2 (5 bases each). Germline V lookup: CDR1 LGHNA, CDR2 YNFKEQ. Between the trimmed V and J ends, which lost 1 base and 2 bases, there was a span of 9 bases. The CDR3 totals 15 residues. The CDR3, as DNA: TGTGCCAGCAGCCAAGGGGGGTTCCCCTACAATGAGCAGTTCTTC. Residues: CASSQGGFPYNEQFF.

This chain connects TRBV19 to TRBJ1-4; TRBD1 matches at 7 bases. V lost 5 bases and J lost 8; bases outside the gene matches: 8. This CDR3 is built from 14 residues. The germline V gene has CDR1 LNHDA and CDR2 SQIVND (reference sequence). CDR3: CASSLRTGREKLFF. CDR3 sequence (DNA): TGTGCCAGTAGTCTTAGGACAGGCCGGGAAAAACTGTTTTTT.

The chain employs TRBV7-9 and TRBJ1-1; weak D call: TRBD1 (6 bases). This CDR3 is 16 amino acids long. The germline CDR1 and CDR2 sequences are SEHNR and FQNEAQ (reference sequence). V was clipped by 2 bases and J by 2 bases, with 15 bases between them. CDR3 in amino acids: CASSLRGGRSNTEAFF. The CDR3 coding sequence is TGTGCCAGCAGCTTAAGGGGGGGTCGAAGCAACACTGAAGCTTTCTTT. The full variable domain, with the rest looked up from reference TRBV7-9 and TRBJ1-1, is DTGVSQNPRHKITKRGQNVTFRCDPISEHNRLYWYRQTLGQGPEFLTYFQNEAQLEKSRLLSDRFSAERPKGSFSTLEIQRTEQGDSAMYLCASSLRGGRSNTEAFFGQGTRLTVV.

The V and J genes are TRBV6-2 or TRBV6-3 and TRBJ2-7, with 8 bases fitting TRBD1. This CDR3 contains 15 residues. V was clipped by 0 bases and J by 2 bases; unmatched bases: 3. Germline V gene lookup returns CDR1 MNHEY and CDR2 SVGEGT. The CDR3 is CASSYSWDRPYEQYF. CDR3 DNA sequence: TGTGCCAGCAGTTACTCGTGGGACAGGCCCTACGAGCAGTACTTC.

This rearrangement joins TRBV9 to TRBJ2-7; D is perhaps TRBD2 (5 bases). V was shortened by 1 base and J by 3 bases, with 20 bases between the two germline ends. The CDR3 spans 17 residues. Per germline, CDR1 SGDLS and CDR2 YYNGEE. The CDR3 loop is CASSVRPGEGPSYEQYF. In DNA, the CDR3 is TGTGCCAGCAGCGTAAGGCCCGGGGAAGGGCCGAGCTACGAGCAGTACTTC.

This clone was seen once. The chain joins TRBV6-4 to TRBJ1-6; D remains unclear. V lost 2 bases and J 7 bases, leaving 15 bases between the germline ends. This CDR3 has 16 residues. Germline loops: CDR1 MRHNA, CDR2 SNTAGT. The CDR3 region has the DNA TGTGCCAGCAGTGACAGAGACTCCCCGAGGAATTCACCCCTCCACTTT. Translation gives CASSDRDSPRNSPLHF.

The rearrangement links TRBV5-1 to TRBJ2-1; possibly TRBD1 for D (6 bases). This CDR3 spans 15 amino acids. V was pared by 3 bases and J by 9 bases, with 19 bases between. Germline CDR1 is SGHRS and CDR2 is YFSETQ. The CDR3 DNA reads TGCGCCAGCAGCTCGGACAGCGTCGAGGTCGGTGAGCAGTTCTTC. This codes for CASSSDSVEVGEQFF.

This clone was observed once. The J gene is TRBJ1-4, the V gene TRBV5-6; D is ambiguous. The CDR3 is 14 residues long. Germline V gene data show CDR1 as SGHDT and CDR2 as YYEEEE. V lost 6 bases to trimming and J lost 8 bases, with 17 bases between them. Here the CDR3 DNA reads TGTGCCAGCAAGTCAAAGAGGGTTGGGGAAAAACTGTTTTTT. Its protein is CASKSKRVGEKLFF.

The chain recombines TRBV10-3 with TRBJ1-4, with D possibly matching TRBD1 (6 bases). CDR1 and CDR2 from the germline V gene are ENHRY and SYGVKD. V lost 6 bases, J lost 0 bases, and 11 bases lay in between. The length of the CDR3 is 15 residues. CDR3 loop: CAIRRDTATNEKLFF. The CDR3 coding sequence is TGTGCCATCAGGAGGGACACCGCAACTAATGAAAAACTGTTTTTT.

This clone was observed once. The chain has TRBV7-2 and TRBJ1-2; D is unclear. Germline CDR1 is SGHTA and CDR2 is FQGNSA. CDR3 size: 13 residues. Deletions cut 11 bases from V and 1 base from J, with 14 bases between. DNA of the CDR3: TGTGCCCAAGGAGCCCTACTTAACTATGGCTACACCTTC. This translates into CAQGALLNYGYTF.

V and J are TRBV20-1 and TRBJ2-1; the match to TRBD2 covers 14 bases. The CDR3 contains 15 residues. Germline lookup yields CDR1 DFQATT and CDR2 SNEGSKA (reference sequence). J was trimmed by 8 bases and V by 3 bases; bases with no gene match: 6. The CDR3 bases are TGCAGTGCTAGTCCCGGGACTAGCGGGAGCTATGAGCAGTTCTTC. Encoded protein: CSASPGTSGSYEQFF.

The V and J genes are TRBV7-9 and TRBJ1-2, with D hard to call. CDR1 and CDR2 (germline): SEHNR, FQNEAQ (reference sequence). The CDR3 consists of 12 residues. V lost 1 base, J lost 3 bases, and 3 bases lay in between. The CDR3 nucleotides are TGTGCCAGCAGCTTAGTGTACTATGGCTACACCTTC. Translated, it gives CASSLVYYGYTF.

J is TRBJ1-3 and V is TRBV4-1; 8 positions match TRBD1. The CDR3 has 15 residues. Germline trimming cut 3 bases from V and 7 bases from J; bases unmatched to any gene: 8. Germline V CDR1 and CDR2: MGHRA, YSYEKL. As DNA, the CDR3 is TGCGCCAGCAGCCACCCCCGGACAGGGCGGAACACCATATATTTT. It specifies CASSHPRTGRNTIYF.

This sequence joins TRBV27 and TRBJ2-5, with TRBD2 matching over 7 bases. The CDR3 contains 16 residues. V lost 5 bases, J lost 2 bases, and 11 bases stayed unmatched. The germline V gene has CDR1 MNHEY and CDR2 SMNVEV (reference sequence). Here the CDR3 reads CASSNHPAGLQETQYF. The CDR3 DNA reads as TGTGCCAGCAGTAACCATCCAGCGGGACTACAAGAGACCCAGTACTTC.

The CDR3 spells CASSAGPQGTYGYTF. In DNA, the CDR3 is TGCGCCAGCAGCGCGGGACCACAGGGAACCTATGGCTACACCTTC. V usage is TRBV5-1 and J usage is TRBJ1-2; the D gene is possibly TRBD1 (6 bases). Germline CDR1 SGHRS, CDR2 YFSETQ. Trimming took off 4 bases at V and 4 bases at J, with 17 bases between the two ends. The CDR3 is 15 amino acids. Full variable domain (rest looked up from reference TRBV5-1 and TRBJ1-2): KAGVTQTPRYLIKTRGQQVTLSCSPISGHRSVSWYQQTPGQGLQFLFEYFSETQRNKGNFPGRFSGRQFSNSRSEMNVSTLELGDSALYLCASSAGPQGTYGYTFGSGTRLTVV.

The chain carries TRBV19 and TRBJ1-1; D perhaps matches TRBD1 (5 bases). The germline V gene encodes CDR1 LNHDA and CDR2 SQIVND (reference sequence). Trimming removed 5 bases from V and 9 bases from J, with 10 bases in between. The CDR3 length is 11 residues. The CDR3 DNA reads as TGTGCCAGTAGTCCCGGGGGGAAAGCTTTCTTT. Its protein is CASSPGGKAFF.

The chain has TRBV30 and TRBJ1-4; no clear D gene. The CDR3 loop spans 13 amino acids. From germline, CDR1 is GTSNPN and CDR2 SVGIG (reference sequence). Between the trimmed V and J ends, which lost 4 bases and 8 bases, there was a span of 14 bases. CDR3 in amino acids: CAWTPQVEEKLFF. The CDR3 bases are TGTGCCTGGACCCCCCAGGTAGAAGAAAAACTGTTTTTT.

The chain recombines TRBV29-1 with TRBJ2-1, with 7 bases aligning to TRBD2. V trimming: 2 bases; J trimming: 0 bases; junction bases outside the gene matches: 4. The CDR3 consists of 15 residues. The germline CDR1 and CDR2 sequences are SQVTM and ANQGSEA. CDR3 coding DNA: TGCAGCGTTGAAATACTAGCGAGCTCCTACAATGAGCAGTTCTTC. Its protein product is CSVEILASSYNEQFF.

This chain links TRBV5-5 with TRBJ1-1; D ambiguous. The CDR3 length is 16 residues. Looked up from germline, CDR1 is SGHKS and CDR2 is YYEKEE (reference sequence). V was trimmed by 1 base and J by 1 base, leaving 14 bases between them. CDR3 in DNA: TGTGCCAGCAGCTTGCTTGGTGCGATTGGGAACACTGAAGCTTTCTTT. Encoded protein: CASSLLGAIGNTEAFF.